One and the same sample provided the 24 T cell receptor beta chains below, sequenced in a study of T cells in tuberculosis (dated by TCRdb to the late 2010s). The library was generated by the immunoSEQ multiplex PCR assay. TCRdb took this table from immuneACCESS and kept in-frame rearrangements with V and J called. Such tables lack part of the clones; where checked against another copy, unresolved V genes explain under half of the gap, and the rest is unexplained. The sample has about 34,000 clones on record, 80% to 95% of them singletons. 2.2% of the sample rests with the top ten. The sequencing input was PBMCs. Receptors were obtained from a donor between 10 and 35 years old with latent tuberculosis or without tuberculosis infection.

The V call is TRBV27, the J call TRBJ2-7, with D unresolved. CDR3 length equals 13 residues. V was clipped by 3 bases and J by 6 bases, with 12 bases between them. Germline values: CDR1 MNHEY, CDR2 SMNVEV (reference sequence). CDR3 sequence (DNA): TGTGCCAGCAGTTTTGCCTATGGCGGCGAGCAGTACTTC. Translated, it gives CASSFAYGGEQYF.

As for this clone: An end of the junction does not agree with germline; a read error may underlie this. The chain employs TRBV23-1 and TRBJ1-3, with 8 bases matching TRBD1. TRBV23-1 is an ORF for which the function is uncertain. The CDR3 has 12 amino acids. The CDR3 reads CASSQCDRGLGF. The CDR3 DNA reads as TGCGCCAGCAGTCAATGTGACAGGGGTTTGGGTTTT.

The chain couples TRBV6-1 to TRBJ2-7, with D tentatively TRBD1 (5 bases). V gave up 10 bases and J gave up 1 base, with 14 bases separating them. Germline lookup yields CDR1 MNHNS and CDR2 SASEGT. This CDR3 is 13 amino acids long. CDR3 in amino acids: CATLTVNSYEQYF. In nucleotides, the CDR3 is TGTGCCACCTTGACAGTGAATTCCTACGAGCAGTACTTC.

This clone was found once. The chain links TRBV25-1 to TRBJ2-3; 10 positions agree with TRBD1. V trimming: 4 bases; J trimming: 4 bases; junction bases outside the gene matches: 5. The V gene's germline CDR1 is MGHDK and CDR2 SYGVNS. There are 15 residues in the CDR3. CDR3 bases: TGTGCCAGCAGTGCGGGGGACAGGGGATCAGATACGCAGTATTTT. Translated, it gives CASSAGDRGSDTQYF.

The chain employs TRBV28 and TRBJ1-6; D might be TRBD1 (5 bases). The CDR3 loop spans 19 amino acids. Germline assignment: CDR1 MDHEN and CDR2 SYDVKM. Between the trimmed V and J ends, which lost 8 bases and 0 bases, there was a span of 23 bases. The CDR3 nucleotides are TGTGCCAGCGGCCTCCGACGGGACTCCTCGGGCTCCTATAATTCACCCCTCCACTTT. Translating it yields CASGLRRDSSGSYNSPLHF.

The gene calls are TRBV15 and TRBJ1-5, with D tentatively TRBD1 (6 bases). CDR1 LNHNV and CDR2 YYDKDF come from the germline V gene (reference sequence). The V end lost 3 bases, the J end lost 5 bases, and 17 bases lay between the germline ends. The CDR3 spans 16 residues. This chain's CDR3 is CATSRDTTGEYQPQHF. In DNA, the CDR3 is TGTGCCACCAGCAGGGACACGACAGGAGAATATCAGCCCCAGCATTTT.

This chain connects TRBV10-1 to TRBJ2-7; possibly TRBD2 for D (6 bases). The CDR3 contains 14 residues. CDR1 and CDR2 from the germline V gene are WNHNN and SYGVQD (reference sequence). Trimming removed 7 bases at V and 4 bases at J, with 17 bases between. In DNA, the CDR3 is TGCGCCAGCATTCTCCCGGGAGTCATTTACGAGCAGTACTTC. Translating gives CASILPGVIYEQYF.

The chain uses TRBV7-2 and TRBJ2-7, with a possible D match to TRBD2 (7 bases). The CDR3 sequence is 14 residues long. Trimming shortened V by 3 bases and J by 4 bases, and 13 bases separated the two germline ends. Germline CDR1 is SGHTA and CDR2 is FQGNSA. CDR3 in amino acids: CASSFGGAPYEQYF. CDR3 DNA sequence: TGTGCCAGCAGCTTTGGGGGGGCCCCATACGAGCAGTACTTC.

The rearrangement links TRBV28 to TRBJ2-1, with a tentative D call TRBD2 (5 bases). V lost 5 bases and J 7 bases, leaving 24 bases between the germline ends. CDR3 length: 17 amino acids. Per germline, CDR1 MDHEN and CDR2 SYDVKM. CDR3 sequence (DNA): TGTGCCAGCAGTCCCCATTATGGGCAGGAGGCGAGTAATGAGCAGTTCTTC. Translated: CASSPHYGQEASNEQFF.

CDR3 sequence reads: CASSLGQNTEAFF. CDR3 nucleotides: TGTGCCAGCTCACTTGGACAGAACACTGAAGCTTTCTTT. The chain recombines TRBV18 with TRBJ1-1, with a tentative D call TRBD1 (5 bases). Germline V gene data show CDR1 as KGHSH and CDR2 as LQKENI. V was pared by 4 bases and J by 1 base, with 7 bases between. The CDR3 is 13 amino acids.

The chain is built from TRBV9 and TRBJ1-5, with TRBD1 as a possible D gene (5 bases). Per germline, CDR1 SGDLS and CDR2 YYNGEE. The V and J ends lost 5 bases and 4 bases respectively, with 13 bases between them. There are 14 residues in the CDR3. As DNA, the CDR3 is TGTGCCAGCAGTGCAAATACAGGTAATCAGCCCCAGCATTTT. This encodes CASSANTGNQPQHF.

V usage is TRBV19 and J usage is TRBJ1-1; 7 positions match TRBD1. In germline, CDR1 is LNHDA, CDR2 SQIVND (reference sequence). CDR3 length: 15 residues. Unmatched junction bases numbered 8, after V lost 6 bases and J lost 1 base. The CDR3 DNA sequence: TGTGCCAGTAGCCACAGGGGATGGAGGAACACTGAAGCTTTCTTT. This encodes CASSHRGWRNTEAFF.

The rearrangement links TRBV15 to TRBJ1-1; 7 bases are a match to TRBD1. CDR3 length: 16 amino acids. Unmatched junction bases numbered 8, after V lost 1 base and J lost 3 bases. The germline V gene has CDR1 LNHNV and CDR2 YYDKDF (reference sequence). This CDR3 is CATSRGSTGMDTEAFF. The CDR3 DNA is TGTGCCACCAGCAGAGGGTCGACAGGGATGGACACTGAAGCTTTCTTT.

This rearrangement joins TRBV5-5 to TRBJ2-5; D is uncertain. Trimming pared 0 bases from V and 1 base from J, leaving 7 bases between. CDR1 and CDR2 (germline): SGHKS, YYEKEE (reference sequence). The CDR3 length is 14 residues. The CDR3 loop reads CASSLALIQETQYF. CDR3 bases: TGTGCCAGCAGCTTGGCTTTAATCCAAGAGACCCAGTACTTC.

The chain recombines TRBV27 with TRBJ1-5; no definite D call. The CDR3 covers 14 residues. The germline gives CDR1 MNHEY, CDR2 SMNVEV (reference sequence). The germline V and J ends were trimmed by 6 bases and 2 bases, with 11 bases remaining between them. CDR3 nucleotides: TGTGCCAGCAGGGATCTACAGCGCAATCAGCCCCAGCATTTT. This sequence encodes CASRDLQRNQPQHF.

The genes are TRBV9 and TRBJ2-1; a possible D gene is TRBD1 (6 bases). The length of the CDR3 is 15 residues. Germline assignment: CDR1 SGDLS and CDR2 YYNGEE. The V end was cut by 3 bases, the J end by 8 bases, with 18 bases between. The CDR3 DNA follows: TGTGCCAGCAGCGGGGGACCTCACCCAGGGGATGAGCAGTTCTTC. Translation: CASSGGPHPGDEQFF.

This chain links TRBV2 with TRBJ1-1, with D possibly matching TRBD1 (6 bases). The CDR3 length is 15 residues. The germline V and J ends were trimmed by 2 bases and 4 bases, with 14 bases remaining between them. CDR1 SNHLY and CDR2 FYNNEI come from the germline V gene. CDR3 nucleotides: TGTGCCAGCAGTGAAAACGCGCAGGGGATCACTGAAGCTTTCTTT. It specifies CASSENAQGITEAFF.

This clone was counted once. V and J are TRBV7-2 and TRBJ2-3, with 8 nucleotides matching TRBD1. Looked up from germline, CDR1 is SGHTA and CDR2 is FQGNSA. The CDR3 loop spans 14 amino acids. V lost 5 bases, J lost 1 base, and 2 bases stayed unmatched. The CDR3 sequence: CASSLQGGTDTQYF. CDR3 DNA: TGTGCCAGCAGCCTACAGGGGGGCACAGATACGCAGTATTTT.

The chain joins TRBV14 to TRBJ1-6; TRBD1 matches 8 bases. Germline V gives CDR1 SGHDN, CDR2 FVKESK. CDR3 length equals 17 residues. Trimming cost V 4 bases and J 6 bases; bases outside gene matches: 11. This chain's CDR3 is CASSPRTGTNGNSPLHF. The CDR3 DNA reads as TGTGCCAGCAGCCCACGGACAGGGACCAACGGTAATTCACCCCTCCACTTT. Full variable domain (rest looked up from reference TRBV14 and TRBJ1-6): EAGVTQFPSHSVIEKGQTVTLRCDPISGHDNLYWYRRVMGKEIKFLLHFVKESKQDESGMPNNRFLAERTGGTYSTLKVQPAELEDSGVYFCASSPRTGTNGNSPLHFGNGTRLTVT.

The rearrangement links TRBV6-6 to TRBJ1-5, with TRBD1 matching over 7 bases. Trimming cost V 2 bases and J 5 bases; bases outside gene matches: 0. The CDR3 spans 13 residues. CDR1 is MNHNY and CDR2 is SVGAGI in the germline V gene (reference sequence). The CDR3: CASSYQGDQPQHF. CDR3 coding DNA: TGTGCCAGCAGTTACCAGGGGGATCAGCCCCAGCATTTT.

The rearrangement uses TRBV7-2 and TRBJ2-1; 8 positions agree with TRBD2. The ends lost 4 bases at V and 9 bases at J; junction bases unmatched: 14. Germline lookup yields CDR1 SGHTA and CDR2 FQGNSA. The CDR3 sequence is 16 residues long. The DNA for the CDR3 is TGTGCCAGCAGCTCACGGGGTACTAGCGGAACGGGTGAGCAGTTCTTC. Amino acids: CASSSRGTSGTGEQFF.

V usage is TRBV19 and J usage is TRBJ1-2, with D perhaps TRBD1 (5 bases). The CDR3 totals 18 residues. Germline V gene lookup returns CDR1 LNHDA and CDR2 SQIVND (reference sequence). Trimming pared 7 bases from V and 2 bases from J, leaving 26 bases between. The CDR3 loop reads CASTLISGGVGVNYGYTF. Written as DNA, the CDR3 is TGTGCCAGTACCCTTATTTCCGGGGGAGTCGGGGTCAACTATGGCTACACCTTC. The full variable domain, rest sourced from reference TRBV19 and TRBJ1-2, is DGGITQSPKYLFRKEGQNVTLSCEQNLNHDAMYWYRQDPGQGLRLIYYSQIVNDFQKGDIAEGYSVSREKKESFPLTVTSAQKNPTAFYLCASTLISGGVGVNYGYTFGSGTRLTVV.

The CDR3 spells CASSAPRGTSGSYEQYF. The DNA of the CDR3 is TGTGCCAGCAGTGCACCGCGCGGGACTAGCGGATCCTACGAGCAGTACTTC. The chain couples TRBV27 to TRBJ2-7; TRBD2 agrees at 11 bases. The CDR3 spans 17 residues. Germline V gene data show CDR1 as MNHEY and CDR2 as SMNVEV (reference sequence). After removal of 5 bases from V and 1 base from J, the junction contained 10 bases not matched to a gene.

The rearrangement links TRBV28 to TRBJ1-5; tentatively, D is TRBD1 (5 bases). The germline CDR1 and CDR2 sequences are MDHEN and SYDVKM. The CDR3 consists of 12 residues. The CDR3 DNA sequence: TGTGTATCATCAGGGTTAGATCAGCCCCAGCATTTT. Its translation is CVSSGLDQPQHF.